The 15 T cell receptor beta chains below were found in one sample sequenced in a study of T cells after posttransplantation cyclophosphamide. Using immunoSEQ multiplex PCR, the repertoire was profiled, and TCRdb retains in-frame clones only, with some absent. This sample has about 24,000 clones and no singletons, with around 7% in the ten largest. The sequencing input was PBMCs. These receptors all stem from a woman aged 60 to 75 in good health, CMV-negative, and a related stem cell transplant donor.

Many counts were recorded for this clone. The genes are TRBV6-6 and TRBJ2-5; TRBD2 matches at 7 bases. V lost 6 bases, J lost 2 bases, and 12 bases stayed unmatched. The CDR3 loop spans 16 amino acids. The germline V gene encodes CDR1 MNHNY and CDR2 SVGAGI (reference sequence). The DNA of the CDR3 is TGTGCCAGCAGGAGCCGGGACTACAAACGGCAAGAGACCCAGTACTTC. Translated, it gives CASRSRDYKRQETQYF.

This clone was seen repeatedly, ten times or more. This chain joins TRBV11-1 and TRBJ2-5; perhaps TRBD2 as D (6 bases). The CDR3 spans 14 residues. Germline-derived CDR1 and CDR2 are SGHAT and FQDESV (reference sequence). V was pared by 4 bases and J by 7 bases, with 16 bases between. CDR3 coding DNA: TGTGCCAGCAGCTCCCCCGGGGGTCTTAGGACCCAGTACTTC. Its protein product is CASSSPGGLRTQYF.

This clone occurred many times. The rearrangement uses TRBV11-2 and TRBJ2-5; 9 nucleotides agree with TRBD1. V trimming: 8 bases; J trimming: 5 bases; junction bases outside the gene matches: 6. Germline CDR1 reads SGHAT; CDR2 reads FQNNGV. The CDR3 runs to 13 residues. The CDR3 loop reads CASRHGTGETQYF. Written as DNA, the CDR3 is TGTGCCAGCCGACATGGGACAGGGGAGACCCAGTACTTC. Using reference TRBV11-2 and TRBJ2-5 for the parts outside the CDR3, the full variable domain is EAGVAQSPRYKIIEKRQSVAFWCNPISGHATLYWYQQILGQGPKLLIQFQNNGVVDDSQLPKDRFSAERLKGVDSTLKIQPAKLEDSAVYLCASRHGTGETQYFGPGTRLLVL.

This clone came up many times. The chain carries TRBV19 and TRBJ2-2; TRBD1 matches 11 bases. This CDR3 region has 16 residues. The V segment lost 4 bases and the J segment 4 bases; nucleotides outside the gene matches: 5. Germline assignment: CDR1 LNHDA and CDR2 SQIVND (reference sequence). The CDR3 loop reads CASSKTGTGGTGELFF. As DNA, the CDR3 is TGTGCCAGTAGTAAGACCGGGACAGGGGGCACCGGGGAGCTGTTTTTT.

This clone was picked up many times. The rearrangement links TRBV7-9 to TRBJ2-2; no clear D. CDR1 and CDR2 from the germline V gene are SEHNR and FQNEAQ (reference sequence). Trimming stripped 6 bases from V and 6 bases from J, with 23 bases between. This CDR3 comprises 17 residues. Here the CDR3 reads CASRPPLLRTTPGELFF. CDR3 DNA sequence: TGTGCCAGCAGGCCTCCGCTCCTTCGAACTACGCCCGGGGAGCTGTTTTTT. Variable domain in full (rest from reference TRBV7-9 and TRBJ2-2): DTGVSQNPRHKITKRGQNVTFRCDPISEHNRLYWYRQTLGQGPEFLTYFQNEAQLEKSRLLSDRFSAERPKGSFSTLEIQRTEQGDSAMYLCASRPPLLRTTPGELFFGEGSRLTVL.

Ten or more counts support this clone. One junction end does not reproduce the germline sequence, and a read error may be involved. The J gene is TRBJ2-1, the V gene TRBV5-1; D is uncertain. Germline loops: CDR1 SGHRS, CDR2 YFSETQ. This CDR3 is built from 14 residues. The DNA of the CDR3 is TGCGCCAGCAGCTTGGCTGGCTCCAACAATGAGCAGTTCTTC. This sequence encodes CASSLAGSNNEQFF.

CDR3 loop: CASSQDSRPTLISPLHF. The DNA of the CDR3 is TGTGCCAGCAGTCAAGACTCGAGACCGACTCTAATTTCACCCCTCCACTTT. The V gene is TRBV27, the J gene TRBJ1-6; D gene uncertain. V lost 5 bases, J lost 9 bases, and 23 bases lay in between. The germline CDR1 and CDR2 sequences are MNHEY and SMNVEV (reference sequence). This CDR3 has 17 amino acids.

This clone has at least ten counts. The V call is TRBV12-5, the J call TRBJ1-1; 7 bases are shared with TRBD1. CDR1 is LGHNT, CDR2 FRNRAP, per germline. The CDR3 totals 15 residues. V shed 8 bases and J 3 bases; nucleotides not matched to a gene: 12. CDR3 DNA: TGTGCTAGTAGGGGTCAGGGGGGACAGCACACTGAAGCTTTCTTT. Its protein product is CASRGQGGQHTEAFF.

In this sample, this clone turned up many times. This sequence joins TRBV14 and TRBJ2-1; 7 nucleotides line up with TRBD1. From germline, CDR1 is SGHDN and CDR2 FVKESK. J gave up 5 bases and V 4 bases, and 11 bases lay outside the gene matches. This CDR3 contains 16 residues. The CDR3 sequence: CASSRIRQGRDNEQFF. In nucleotides, the CDR3 is TGTGCCAGCAGCCGAATCAGACAGGGTAGGGACAATGAGCAGTTCTTC.

This chain connects TRBV7-6 to TRBJ2-1; 14 positions match TRBD2. Germline V gene lookup returns CDR1 SGHVS and CDR2 FNYEAQ. This CDR3 region has 17 residues. With 5 bases clipped from V and 5 bases from J, the junction kept 8 bases outside the gene matches. The CDR3 spells CASSNPRTSGGHNEQFF. DNA for the CDR3: TGTGCCAGCAGCAATCCACGGACTAGCGGGGGGCACAATGAGCAGTTCTTC.

This clone was picked up many times. The V gene is TRBV19, the J gene TRBJ1-2, with TRBD1 matching 10 bases. Germline assignment: CDR1 LNHDA and CDR2 SQIVND (reference sequence). The CDR3 runs 15 residues. The junction had 7 bases not matched to a gene; V was cut back by 4 bases and J by 5 bases. The CDR3 sequence: CASSTLGTGAYGYTF. The CDR3 DNA follows: TGTGCCAGTAGTACCCTCGGGACAGGGGCTTATGGCTACACCTTC.

At least ten counts were recorded for this clone. The chain uses TRBV27 and TRBJ2-7; 10 nucleotides match TRBD1. Trimming took 3 bases from V and 4 from J; bases not matched to a gene: 9. The CDR3 totals 16 residues. Germline V gives CDR1 MNHEY, CDR2 SMNVEV (reference sequence). The DNA of the CDR3 is TGTGCCAGCAGTTTGGAGGGACAGGGGCAGGGGTACGAGCAGTACTTC. It yields the protein CASSLEGQGQGYEQYF.

Ten or more counts support this clone. This chain joins TRBV5-4 and TRBJ1-2, with TRBD1 matching over 7 bases. Germline CDR1 is SGHNT and CDR2 is YYREEE (reference sequence). The V gene end was trimmed by 3 bases and the J gene end by 7 bases; junction bases not matched to a gene: 3. This CDR3 is built from 12 residues. CDR3 nucleotides: TGTGCCAGCAGCTCGACAGGGTTTGGCTACACCTTC. It encodes CASSSTGFGYTF.

This clone was recorded many times. The rearrangement links TRBV2 to TRBJ2-5; D is unclear. This CDR3 contains 13 residues. V lost 5 bases to trimming and J lost 1 base, with 8 bases between them. Per germline, CDR1 SNHLY and CDR2 FYNNEI. Written as DNA, the CDR3 is TGTGCCAGCAGTCCAATCGGCCAAGAGACCCAGTACTTC. Protein product: CASSPIGQETQYF.

This clone appeared many times. The chain is built from TRBV11-2 and TRBJ2-4; TRBD2 might be the D (5 bases). V lost 1 base and J 9 bases, leaving 16 bases between the germline ends. CDR1 and CDR2 (germline): SGHAT, FQNNGV. The CDR3 has 15 residues. CDR3 in amino acids: CASSLGSDPGSIQYF. CDR3 bases: TGTGCCAGCAGCTTAGGATCGGACCCGGGGAGCATTCAGTACTTC.